What follows describes a single T cell receptor (beta chain). The antigen is unknown. The record originates from a study of T cell responses to AZD1222 COVID-19 vaccine. As for the study in general: Pooled in the analysis were second doses at about 4 or about 12 weeks. Study conclusions and caveats: The donors showed a predominance of white British ancestry and of females, with possible underestimation of clonal diversity. Only 6 or 7 AZD1222 recipients tested seropositive at baseline. Breadth and depth of Spike-specific TCRs rose after two AZD1222 doses.

Using immunoSEQ multiplex PCR, the repertoire was profiled, and TCRdb retains in-frame clones only, with some absent. The sample includes about 110,000 clones, about nine tenths of them seen just once. Here the sequenced sample was peripheral blood, taken on day 0 of AZD1222 vaccination. The clonotype comes from an adult in good health.

CDR3 coding DNA: TGTGCCAGCAGTGAACCCCCAGGGGCGAGCCAGGGGACCTTC. Translated: CASSEPPGASQGTF. The genes are TRBV6-1 and TRBJ1-2, with D perhaps TRBD1 (6 bases). V shed 2 bases and J shed 14 bases, with 21 bases lying between them. The CDR3 sequence is 14 residues long. Germline V gene sequence: CDR1 MNHNS, CDR2 SASEGT.